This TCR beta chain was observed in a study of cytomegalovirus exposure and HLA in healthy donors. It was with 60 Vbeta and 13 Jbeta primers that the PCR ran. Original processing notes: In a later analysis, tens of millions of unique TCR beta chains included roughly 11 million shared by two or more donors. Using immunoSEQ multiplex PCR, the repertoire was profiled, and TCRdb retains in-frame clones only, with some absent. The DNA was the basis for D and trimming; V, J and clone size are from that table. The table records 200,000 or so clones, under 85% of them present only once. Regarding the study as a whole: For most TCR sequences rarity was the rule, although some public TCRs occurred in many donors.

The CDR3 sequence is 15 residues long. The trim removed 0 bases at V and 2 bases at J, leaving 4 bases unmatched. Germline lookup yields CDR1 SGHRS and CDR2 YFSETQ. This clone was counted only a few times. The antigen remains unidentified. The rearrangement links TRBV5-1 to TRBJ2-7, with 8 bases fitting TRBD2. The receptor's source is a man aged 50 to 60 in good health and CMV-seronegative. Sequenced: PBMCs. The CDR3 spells CASSLGTSGPYEQYF. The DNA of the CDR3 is TGCGCCAGCAGCTTGGGAACTAGCGGACCCTACGAGCAGTACTTC.